This TCR beta chain was obtained from a study of cytomegalovirus exposure and HLA in healthy donors. The donors were part of the validation cohort of 120 or so subjects. That cohort was separate from the first cohort, which comprised about 730 subjects. This CDR3 has 18 amino acids. V trimming: 1 base; J trimming: 8 bases; junction bases outside the gene matches: 18. The V gene's germline CDR1 is SQVTM and CDR2 ANQGSEA. Measured with immunoSEQ multiplex PCR; TCRdb has only the in-frame clones, and not every one. The sample has about 69,000 clones, over 90% seen once. The source is a woman between 18 and 30 years old in good health and CMV-seropositive. V usage is TRBV29-1 and J usage is TRBJ1-2, with 11 bases identical to TRBD1. The sequencing input was PBMCs. DNA for the CDR3: TGCAGCGTTGAAGTAGGAACGGACAGGGGGCGTTTGTCCCAGGGCTACACCTTC. It yields the protein CSVEVGTDRGRLSQGYTF.